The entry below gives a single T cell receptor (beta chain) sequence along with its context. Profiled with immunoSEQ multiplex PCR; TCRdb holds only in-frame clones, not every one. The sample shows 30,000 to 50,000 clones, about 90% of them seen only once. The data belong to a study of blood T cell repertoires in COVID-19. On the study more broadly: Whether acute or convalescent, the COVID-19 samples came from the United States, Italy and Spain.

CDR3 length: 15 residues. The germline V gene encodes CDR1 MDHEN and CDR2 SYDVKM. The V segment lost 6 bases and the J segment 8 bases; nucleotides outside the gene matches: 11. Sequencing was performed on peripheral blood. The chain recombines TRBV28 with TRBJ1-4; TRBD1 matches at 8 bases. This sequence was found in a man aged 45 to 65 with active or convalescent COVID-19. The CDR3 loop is CASSDRGLLREKLFF. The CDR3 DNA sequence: TGTGCCAGCAGCGACAGGGGTTTGTTGCGAGAAAAACTGTTTTTT. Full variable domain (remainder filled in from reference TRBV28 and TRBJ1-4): DVKVTQSSRYLVKRTGEKVFLECVQDMDHENMFWYRQDPGLGLRLIYFSYDVKMKEKGDIPEGYSVSREKKERFSLILESASTNQTSMYLCASSDRGLLREKLFFGSGTQLSVL.